The 5 T cell receptor beta chains listed next were all sequenced from one sample in a study of cytotoxic CD8 clonotypes in ibrutinib-treated CLL. Sequenced by immunoSEQ multiplex PCR; TCRdb stores in-frame clones only, minus some. The sample has around 77,000 clones; 75% to 85% are singletons. The sequencing used PBMCs, collected at disease progression, from a patient treated with ibrutinib. The receptors here all came from a human donor with chronic lymphocytic leukemia.

This clone was observed a handful of times. The rearrangement links TRBV2 to TRBJ1-2; D gene ambiguous. The CDR3 covers 13 residues. CDR1 and CDR2 (germline): SNHLY, FYNNEI. The V and J ends lost 1 base and 8 bases respectively, with 11 bases between them. In nucleotides, the CDR3 is TGTGCCAGCAGTGAAGGGACGGCGGACGGCTACACCTTC. Protein sequence: CASSEGTADGYTF.

The chain uses TRBV9 and TRBJ2-1, with D perhaps given as TRBD1 or TRBD2 (5 bases each). The V end was cut by 0 bases, the J end by 12 bases, with 16 bases between. CDR3 size: 14 residues. Per the germline V gene, CDR1 is SGDLS and CDR2 is YYNGEE. The chain's CDR3 is CASSVAHSSGGQFF. In DNA, the CDR3 is TGTGCCAGCAGCGTAGCCCATTCGAGTGGGGGGCAGTTCTTC.

The chain's CDR3 is CASSQDPGQGASGTEAFF. The DNA of the CDR3 is TGTGCCAGCAGCCAAGATCCCGGACAGGGAGCATCGGGCACTGAAGCTTTCTTT. V is TRBV4-2 and J is TRBJ1-1, with 8 bases aligning to TRBD1. The CDR3 extends over 18 amino acids. From germline, CDR1 is LGHNA and CDR2 YNFKEQ. V shed 0 bases and J 4 bases; nucleotides not matched to a gene: 13.

The chain combines TRBV9 with TRBJ1-2, with a possible D match to TRBD1 (6 bases). V was pared by 5 bases and J by 5 bases, with 16 bases between. The CDR3 is 14 residues long. The germline CDR1 and CDR2 sequences are SGDLS and YYNGEE. CDR3 in DNA: TGTGCCAGCAGTCAGGGTCGGGGGCAGTATGGCTACACCTTC. Its translation: CASSQGRGQYGYTF.

This chain uses TRBV10-1 with TRBJ2-7, with 10 positions matching TRBD1. CDR3 length: 14 residues. V lost 3 bases and J lost 2; bases outside the gene matches: 1. CDR1 is WNHNN and CDR2 is SYGVQD in the germline V gene (reference sequence). The CDR3 DNA reads as TGCGCCAGCAGTGATGGGACAGGGGCCTACGAGCAGTACTTC. Its protein product is CASSDGTGAYEQYF.